This is a list of T cell receptor beta chains from one sample in a study of shared clonotypes between healthy human individuals. Produced via immunoSEQ multiplex PCR; TCRdb's table is partial and in-frame only. There are about 79,000 clones in the sample; 60% to 70% occur only once, and roughly 49% lies in the top ten. Sequenced input: memory CD8+ T cells sorted from blood. These receptors were taken from a man aged 25-45 years in good health. Each CDR3 is given with its conserved first and last residue. A D gene is named only where the DNA matches it firmly. Size tells how often a clone was seen (once, few, many) or the class of an expanded clone, and some rows leave it out.

v_call: TRBV10-3; j_call: TRBJ2-2; d_call: TRBD2; clone_size: few; cdr3_nt: TGTGCCATCAGTGAGACTAGCGGAAGCACCGGGGAGCTGTTTTTT; cdr3_aa: CAISETSGSTGELFF
v_call: TRBV21-1; j_call: TRBJ2-7; d_call: .; clone_size: few; cdr3_nt: TGTGCCAGCACCGAGCGACCTAGCGGCTACGAGCAGTACTTC; cdr3_aa: CASTERPSGYEQYF
v_call: TRBV27; j_call: TRBJ2-1; d_call: .; clone_size: many; cdr3_nt: TGTGCCAGCAGTTCACGGGACACCGCCTACAATGAGCAGTTCTTC; cdr3_aa: CASSSRDTAYNEQFF
v_call: TRBV27; j_call: TRBJ2-7; d_call: TRBD2; clone_size: .; cdr3_nt: TGTGCCAGCAGTTTAGGGGGAGGGAGAGACGAGCAGTACTTC; cdr3_aa: CASSLGGGRDEQYF
v_call: TRBV28; j_call: TRBJ2-7; d_call: TRBD1; clone_size: many; cdr3_nt: TGTGCCAGCAGTTTCCGGGACAGACATACCTACGAGCAGTACTTC; cdr3_aa: CASSFRDRHTYEQYF
v_call: TRBV28; j_call: TRBJ2-7; d_call: .; clone_size: .; cdr3_nt: TGTGCCAGCAGTCACATAACCTACGAGCAGTACTTC; cdr3_aa: CASSHITYEQYF
v_call: TRBV5-4; j_call: TRBJ2-1; d_call: .; clone_size: .; cdr3_nt: TGTGCCAGCAGTTCAGGGTTTAGCGAGGGCAATGAGCAGTTCTTC; cdr3_aa: CASSSGFSEGNEQFF
v_call: TRBV4-1; j_call: TRBJ2-1; d_call: TRBD1; clone_size: many; cdr3_nt: TGCGCCAGCAGCCCGGACAGGGAAGGGGGCGATGAGCAGTTCTTC; cdr3_aa: CASSPDREGGDEQFF
v_call: TRBV6-5; j_call: TRBJ2-1; d_call: .; clone_size: .; cdr3_nt: TGTGCCAGCAATGAGCAGTTCTTC; cdr3_aa: CASNEQFF
v_call: TRBV28; j_call: TRBJ1-2; d_call: .; clone_size: .; cdr3_nt: TGTGCCAGCAGTTTAAGGGGGATGGACTATGGCTACACCTTC; cdr3_aa: CASSLRGMDYGYTF
v_call: TRBV6-1; j_call: TRBJ2-1; d_call: .; clone_size: .; cdr3_nt: TGTGCCAGCAGTCCCGCAGGTAACAATGAGCAGTTCTTC; cdr3_aa: CASSPAGNNEQFF
v_call: TRBV6-4; j_call: TRBJ2-1; d_call: TRBD2; clone_size: once; cdr3_nt: TGTGCCAGCAGTGACTCATCTAGCGGGACAGTCAATGAGCAGTTCTTC; cdr3_aa: CASSDSSSGTVNEQFF
v_call: TRBV15; j_call: TRBJ2-3; d_call: .; clone_size: .; cdr3_nt: TGTGCCACCTCAGGCGACCGAAGCACAGATACGCAGTATTTT; cdr3_aa: CATSGDRSTDTQYF
v_call: TRBV9; j_call: TRBJ1-1; d_call: .; clone_size: once; cdr3_nt: TGTGCCAGCAGCGTAACGGACAGCTTGATTGAAGCTTTCTTT; cdr3_aa: CASSVTDSLIEAFF
v_call: TRBV2; j_call: TRBJ2-7; d_call: TRBD1; clone_size: once; cdr3_nt: TGTGCCAGCAGGGATCGGACAGGGGACTACGAGCAGTACTTC; cdr3_aa: CASRDRTGDYEQYF
v_call: TRBV25-1; j_call: TRBJ2-1; d_call: .; clone_size: .; cdr3_nt: TGTGCCAGCAGTGACGGAGCTCAAAATGAGCAGTTCTTC; cdr3_aa: CASSDGAQNEQFF
v_call: TRBV4-2; j_call: TRBJ2-7; d_call: .; clone_size: .; cdr3_nt: TGTGCCAGCAGCCCCACCGATTCCCAGAACCCATACGAGCAGTACTTC; cdr3_aa: CASSPTDSQNPYEQYF
v_call: TRBV7-8; j_call: TRBJ1-2; d_call: .; clone_size: few; cdr3_nt: TGTGCCAGCAGCTTGGGGGATGGCTACACCTTC; cdr3_aa: CASSLGDGYTF
v_call: TRBV27; j_call: TRBJ2-1; d_call: TRBD2; clone_size: .; cdr3_nt: TGTGCCAGCGAAGCGGGAAATCGGAATGAGCAGTTCTTC; cdr3_aa: CASEAGNRNEQFF
v_call: TRBV11-2; j_call: TRBJ2-7; d_call: .; clone_size: .; cdr3_nt: TGTGCCAGCAGCCCAAAGGGTGGGCAGATCTACGAGCAGTACTTC; cdr3_aa: CASSPKGGQIYEQYF
v_call: TRBV25-1; j_call: TRBJ2-1; d_call: .; clone_size: .; cdr3_nt: TGTGCCAGCAGCGGGACTGCAAACAATGAGCAGTTCTTC; cdr3_aa: CASSGTANNEQFF
v_call: TRBV4-3; j_call: TRBJ2-1; d_call: TRBD2; clone_size: .; cdr3_nt: TGCGCCAGCAGCCAAGATGGGGCTAGCGGGAGTTGGCCCAATGAGCAGTTCTTC; cdr3_aa: CASSQDGASGSWPNEQFF